This T cell receptor (beta chain) was recorded in a study of blood T cell repertoires in COVID-19. Overall study context: Sites across the United States, Italy and Spain contributed samples from acute and convalescent COVID-19. T cells, B-cell-depleted T cells, or PBMCs supplied cDNA or gDNA.

How the authors handled the data: Reference gene primer amplification yielded estimated nucleated cell counts. Repertoires were generated with immunoSEQ multiplex PCR, while TCRdb's copy carries only in-frame clones and drops some. V and J calls plus clone size are reproduced from that table; the DNA served to infer D and trimming. Among around 300,000 clones listed, approximately 88% were seen once. The CDR3 runs to 16 residues. The V gene's germline CDR1 is MNHNS and CDR2 SASEGT. Trimming left V 0 bases short and J 7 bases short, with 13 bases between. The chain carries TRBV6-1 and TRBJ1-6; no clear D gene. This TCR came from a man younger than 35 with active or convalescent COVID-19. Material: peripheral blood. The CDR3 DNA reads TGTGCCAGCAGTGAAGCTTTCAGGCCCAGCAATTCACCCCTCCACTTT. Translated: CASSEAFRPSNSPLHF.